The next 22 T cell receptor beta chains were all read from a single sample in a study of T cell repertoires in cytomegalovirus infection (dated by TCRdb to the late 2010s). This specimen's treatment or condition label, interpreted: in vitro stimulation with specific CMV peptide epitopes to enrich CMV-specific T cells. These TCRs' antigens remain unknown. The instrument given in TCRdb is Illumina HiSeq 1500. TCRdb took the public reads, trimmed them with fastp at Q25, ran MiXCR for clone calling and kept in-frame beta chains. One record per CDR3 amino acid sequence lists the most common genes and DNA. The sample records approximately 730,000 distinct CDR3 sequences, almost 30% of which are singletons. The ten largest clones take up around 13% of the sample. Source: cultured CD8+ T cells from PBMCs, taken from culture after CMV antigen stimulation. Receptors originate from a human donor in good health (CMV status not recorded). Some clones in this sample may be carry-over from other donors' samples.

This clonotype was counted many times. The rearrangement uses TRBV7-6 and TRBJ1-2, with 11 bases fitting TRBD1. J lost 8 bases, V lost 0 bases, and 5 bases had no gene match. This CDR3 region has 15 residues. Germline CDR1 and CDR2: SGHVS and FNYEAQ. The DNA for the CDR3 is TGTGCCAGCAGCTTAGCCGCGGGACAGGGGGTAGGCTACACCTTC. Translated, it gives CASSLAAGQGVGYTF.

This sequence joins TRBV7-2 and TRBJ1-5; 8 nucleotides align to TRBD1. This CDR3 has 15 residues. The germline V gene encodes CDR1 SGHTA and CDR2 FQGNSA. The V and J ends lost 3 bases and 6 bases, in that order; junction bases with no gene match: 7. DNA for the CDR3: TGTGCCAGCAGCTTCTCGGGACAGGAGTTTCAGCCCCAGCATTTT. Encoded protein: CASSFSGQEFQPQHF.

This clonotype was counted between two and nine times. The rearrangement links TRBV7-2 to TRBJ2-2; TRBD1 aligns across 7 bases. This CDR3 is built from 11 residues. V was pared by 8 bases and J by 13 bases, with 7 bases of the junction left unmatched. Germline-derived CDR1 and CDR2 are SGHTA and FQGNSA. CDR3 sequence: CASLGGPALFF. The CDR3 bases are TGTGCCAGCCTAGGGGGCCCGGCGCTGTTTTTT.

The chain recombines TRBV14 with TRBJ2-5, with D possibly being TRBD1 (6 bases). V lost 1 base to trimming and J lost 5 bases, with 11 bases between them. The CDR3 runs to 14 residues. Germline CDR1 SGHDN, CDR2 FVKESK. The CDR3 region is CASSQVGAGETQYF. CDR3 nucleotides: TGTGCCAGCAGCCAAGTGGGGGCCGGGGAGACCCAGTACTTC. Using reference TRBV14 and TRBJ2-5 for the parts outside the CDR3, the full variable domain is EAGVTQFPSHSVIEKGQTVTLRCDPISGHDNLYWYRRVMGKEIKFLLHFVKESKQDESGMPNNRFLAERTGGTYSTLKVQPAELEDSGVYFCASSQVGAGETQYFGPGTRLLVL.

The chain is built from TRBV25-1 and TRBJ1-6; 7 bases are shared with TRBD1. CDR1 and CDR2 from the germline V gene are MGHDK and SYGVNS. V shed 6 bases, J shed 8 bases, and the junction held 10 bases outside the gene matches. The CDR3 consists of 15 residues. The DNA of the CDR3 is TGTGCCAGCAGACTCCGGGACAGAGTCGATTCACCCCTCCACTTT. Translated: CASRLRDRVDSPLHF.

This clonotype was found a few times. CDR3 sequence (DNA): TGTGCCAGCAGTTTTCAGACAGACAGGGGTGAGGTTAGCAATCAGCCCCAGCATTTT. Protein: CASSFQTDRGEVSNQPQHF. This chain uses TRBV12-3 or TRBV12-4 with TRBJ1-5; 8 bases align to TRBD1. CDR3 length: 19 residues. V shed 3 bases, J shed 0 bases, and the junction held 13 bases outside the gene matches.

V and J are TRBV28 and TRBJ2-5; 9 bases are a match to TRBD2. V was pared by 6 bases and J by 2 bases, with 7 bases of the junction left unmatched. This CDR3 has 15 amino acids. CDR1 is MDHEN and CDR2 is SYDVKM in the germline V gene. This CDR3 reads CASSLSGGQQETQYF. The CDR3 DNA follows: TGTGCCAGCAGCCTTAGCGGGGGCCAACAAGAGACCCAGTACTTC.

V and J are TRBV6-2 or TRBV6-3 and TRBJ1-1; TRBD1 is a possible D gene (5 bases). CDR3 length equals 14 residues. Germline V gives CDR1 MNHEY, CDR2 SVGEGT. Trimming pared 5 bases from V and 3 bases from J, leaving 13 bases between. This CDR3 is CASSSLAGYTEAFF. For the CDR3, the DNA is TGTGCCAGCAGTAGCCTAGCAGGGTACACTGAAGCTTTCTTT.

The sample holds many counts of this clonotype. This rearrangement joins TRBV7-9 to TRBJ1-2, with D perhaps matching TRBD1 (5 bases). The CDR3 extends over 14 amino acids. Germline V lookup: CDR1 SEHNR, CDR2 FQNEAQ (reference sequence). The germline V and J ends were trimmed by 5 bases and 5 bases, with 15 bases remaining between them. The CDR3 protein is CASSGGARSYGYTF. Written as DNA, the CDR3 is TGTGCCAGCAGCGGAGGGGCACGCTCTTATGGCTACACCTTC.

The V call is TRBV4-2, the J call TRBJ2-6, with D possibly being TRBD2 (5 bases). CDR1 and CDR2 (germline): LGHNA, YNFKEQ. The CDR3 runs to 17 residues. The V gene lost 6 bases and the J gene lost 2 bases, with 17 bases spanning the gap. The CDR3 DNA reads as TGTGCCAGCAGTCTACCGGGGTCCGTGGCTGGGGCCAACGTCCTGACTTTC. This gives the protein CASSLPGSVAGANVLTF.

This clonotype was recorded only once. The V and J genes are TRBV6-5 and TRBJ1-1; TRBD1 matches at 7 bases. Germline V lookup: CDR1 MNHEY, CDR2 SVGAGI. V gave up 7 bases and J gave up 4 bases; unmatched junction bases: 9. The CDR3 runs to 14 residues. The CDR3 here is CASKSTGVVTEAFF. The DNA for the CDR3 is TGTGCCAGCAAAAGTACAGGGGTCGTCACTGAAGCTTTCTTT.

This chain links TRBV7-2 with TRBJ2-7; 16 bases are a match to TRBD2. CDR1 SGHTA and CDR2 FQGNSA come from the germline V gene. This CDR3 is built from 16 residues. V trimming: 4 bases; J trimming: 2 bases; junction bases outside the gene matches: 2. CDR3 region: CASSSGTSGGAYEQYF. DNA for the CDR3: TGTGCCAGCAGCTCCGGGACTAGCGGGGGGGCCTACGAGCAGTACTTC.

With respect to this clonotype: A much larger clone differs by one base, so this may be a read error. V gene TRBV12-3 or TRBV12-4 combines with J gene TRBJ2-3, with D unresolved. There are 16 residues in the CDR3. Trimming cost V 5 bases and J 4 bases, with 19 bases left between them. The CDR3 protein is CASSPAYTFSSDTQYF. Written as DNA, the CDR3 is TGTGCCAGCAGTCCCGCCTACACGTTTAGCTCAGATACGCAGTATTTT.

J is TRBJ1-1 and V is TRBV7-9; D not certain. Looked up from germline, CDR1 is SEHNR and CDR2 is FQNEAQ (reference sequence). This CDR3 is built from 13 residues. Trimming took off 8 bases at V and 1 base at J, with 11 bases between the two ends. In DNA, the CDR3 is TGTGCCAGCTTGGTAGGTGAGAACACTGAAGCTTTCTTT. Encoded protein: CASLVGENTEAFF. Complete variable domain (other parts from reference TRBV7-9 and TRBJ1-1): DTGVSQNPRHKITKRGQNVTFRCDPISEHNRLYWYRQTLGQGPEFLTYFQNEAQLEKSRLLSDRFSAERPKGSFSTLEIQRTEQGDSAMYLCASLVGENTEAFFGQGTRLTVV.

V is TRBV27 and J is TRBJ2-7, with 7 bases aligning to TRBD1. J gave up 8 bases and V 7 bases, and 5 bases lay outside the gene matches. The CDR3 has 11 residues. Germline CDR1 reads MNHEY; CDR2 reads SMNVEV (reference sequence). The CDR3 DNA follows: TGTGCCAGCAAGGAAGGGGGCAAGCAGTACTTC. Protein: CASKEGGKQYF.

This clonotype was observed at least ten times. The V and J genes are TRBV6-1 and TRBJ2-1, with 8 positions matching TRBD2. Trimming at V came to 8 bases and at J to 6 bases, leaving 12 bases not matched to a gene. Germline loops: CDR1 MNHNS, CDR2 SASEGT. The CDR3 length is 15 residues. The CDR3 loop is CASDNGRGASNEQFF. The CDR3 nucleotides are TGTGCCAGCGATAATGGGCGGGGGGCCAGCAATGAGCAGTTCTTC.

V usage is TRBV7-2 and J usage is TRBJ2-5, with TRBD2 matching over 8 bases. The germline V gene has CDR1 SGHTA and CDR2 FQGNSA. CDR3 length: 16 residues. V gave up 6 bases and J gave up 5 bases; unmatched junction bases: 14. CDR3 DNA: TGTGCCAGCAGTTCCGGGGTCGGGGGGGCTTGGGAGACCCAGTACTTC. As protein: CASSSGVGGAWETQYF.

This rearrangement joins TRBV6-1 to TRBJ2-7; D unclear. This CDR3 region has 14 residues. Germline assignment: CDR1 MNHNS and CDR2 SASEGT. The V gene lost 2 bases and the J gene lost 3 bases, with 11 bases spanning the gap. In DNA, the CDR3 is TGTGCCAGCAGTGAATTAGGTCTGAGCTACGAGCAGTACTTC. This encodes CASSELGLSYEQYF.

This clonotype has only one observation. This chain joins TRBV7-6 and TRBJ1-6; TRBD1 aligns across 10 bases. Per germline, CDR1 SGHVS and CDR2 FNYEAQ. J was trimmed by 7 bases and V by 3 bases; bases with no gene match: 9. The CDR3 is 17 residues long. The CDR3 DNA follows: TGTGCCAGCAGCTTGGGGTTCGGGACAGGGGAAAATTCACCCCTCCACTTT. Encoded protein: CASSLGFGTGENSPLHF.

This rearrangement joins TRBV27 to TRBJ2-1; TRBD2 might be the D (7 bases). Trimming removed 8 bases from V and 7 bases from J, with 18 bases in between. This CDR3 has 14 residues. CDR1 MNHEY and CDR2 SMNVEV come from the germline V gene (reference sequence). The CDR3 region is CASLLTGGRNEQFF. The CDR3 bases are TGTGCCAGCCTACTAACGGGGGGCCGTAATGAGCAGTTCTTC.

This clonotype has only a few counts. The V and J genes are TRBV4-1 and TRBJ2-6; TRBD1 agrees at 10 bases. The ends lost 1 base at V and 0 bases at J; junction bases unmatched: 6. Germline CDR1 and CDR2: MGHRA and YSYEKL. The CDR3 is made up of 19 amino acids. CDR3 in amino acids: CASSQVGGQGFSGANVLTF. CDR3 DNA: TGCGCCAGCAGCCAAGTAGGGGGACAGGGGTTCTCTGGGGCCAACGTCCTGACTTTC.

This clonotype appeared once. The DNA for the CDR3 is TGTGCCAGCAGCTTCTCTGACAGGGTAGCCTACGAGCAGTACTTC. It translates to CASSFSDRVAYEQYF. V usage is TRBV5-6 and J usage is TRBJ2-7, with 7 bases lining up with TRBD1. The V and J ends lost 2 bases and 2 bases, in that order; junction bases with no gene match: 7. This CDR3 spans 15 amino acids. CDR1 is SGHDT, CDR2 YYEEEE, per germline.